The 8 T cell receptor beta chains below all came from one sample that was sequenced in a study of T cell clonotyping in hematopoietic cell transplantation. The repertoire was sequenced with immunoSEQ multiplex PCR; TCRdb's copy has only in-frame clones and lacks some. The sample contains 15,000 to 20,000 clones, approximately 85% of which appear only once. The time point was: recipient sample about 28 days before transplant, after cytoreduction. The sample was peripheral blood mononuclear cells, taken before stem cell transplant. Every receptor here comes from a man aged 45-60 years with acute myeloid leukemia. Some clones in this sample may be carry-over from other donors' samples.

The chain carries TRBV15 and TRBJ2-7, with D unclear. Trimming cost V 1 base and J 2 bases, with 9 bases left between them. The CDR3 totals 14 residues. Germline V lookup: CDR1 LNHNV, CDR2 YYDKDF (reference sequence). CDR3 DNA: TGTGCCACCAGCAGAGGGGCAGGCGCCTACGAGCAGTACTTC. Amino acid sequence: CATSRGAGAYEQYF.

DNA for the CDR3: TGTGCCAGCAGTCCGGGGAGGGGGCAGAACAATGAGCAGTTCTTC. The encoded protein is CASSPGRGQNNEQFF. The chain is built from TRBV27 and TRBJ2-1; D is tentatively TRBD1 or TRBD2 (7 bases each). The ends were cut back, 5 bases at V and 5 bases at J, with 16 bases in the middle. This CDR3 comprises 15 residues. Germline CDR1 MNHEY, CDR2 SMNVEV (reference sequence).

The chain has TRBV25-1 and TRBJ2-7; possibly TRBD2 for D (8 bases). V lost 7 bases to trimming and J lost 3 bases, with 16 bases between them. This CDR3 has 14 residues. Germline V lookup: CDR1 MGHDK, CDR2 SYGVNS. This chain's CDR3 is CASTDRAGGYEQYF. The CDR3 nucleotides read TGTGCCAGCACCGACAGGGCGGGGGGCTACGAGCAGTACTTC.

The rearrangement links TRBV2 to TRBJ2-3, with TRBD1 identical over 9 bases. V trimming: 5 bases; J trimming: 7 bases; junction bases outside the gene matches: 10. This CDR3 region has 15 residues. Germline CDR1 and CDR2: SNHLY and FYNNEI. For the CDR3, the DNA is TGTGCCAGCAGTAGTTCCGGGACAGGGAGTAATACGCAGTATTTT. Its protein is CASSSSGTGSNTQYF.

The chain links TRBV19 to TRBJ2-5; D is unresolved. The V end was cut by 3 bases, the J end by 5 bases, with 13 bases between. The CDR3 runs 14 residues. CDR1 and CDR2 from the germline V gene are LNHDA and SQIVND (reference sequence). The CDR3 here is CASSISSSRETQYF. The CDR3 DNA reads TGTGCCAGTAGTATTAGCAGCTCCAGGGAGACCCAGTACTTC.

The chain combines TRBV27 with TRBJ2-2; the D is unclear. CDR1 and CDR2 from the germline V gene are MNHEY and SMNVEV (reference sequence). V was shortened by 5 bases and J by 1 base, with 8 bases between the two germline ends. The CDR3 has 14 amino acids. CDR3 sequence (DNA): TGTGCCAGCAGTACCCTCGGGAACACCGGGGAGCTGTTTTTT. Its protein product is CASSTLGNTGELFF.

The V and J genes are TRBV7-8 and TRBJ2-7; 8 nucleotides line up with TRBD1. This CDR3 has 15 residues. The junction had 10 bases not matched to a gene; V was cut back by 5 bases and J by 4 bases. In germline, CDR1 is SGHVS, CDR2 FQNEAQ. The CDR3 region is CASSPWDRTPYEQYF. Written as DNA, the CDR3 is TGTGCCAGCAGCCCCTGGGACAGGACACCATACGAGCAGTACTTC. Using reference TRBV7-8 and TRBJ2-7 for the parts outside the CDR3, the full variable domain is GAGVSQSPRYKVAKRGQDVALRCDPISGHVSLFWYQQALGQGPEFLTYFQNEAQLDKSGLPSDRFFAERPEGSVSTLKIQRTQQEDSAVYLCASSPWDRTPYEQYFGPGTRLTVT.

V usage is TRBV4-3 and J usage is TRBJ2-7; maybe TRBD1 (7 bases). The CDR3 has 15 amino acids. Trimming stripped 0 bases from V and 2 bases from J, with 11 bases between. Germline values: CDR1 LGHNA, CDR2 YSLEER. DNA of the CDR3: TGCGCCAGCAGCCAAGACAGGGGGAGGACCTACGAGCAGTACTTC. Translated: CASSQDRGRTYEQYF.